The source of this T cell receptor (beta chain) is a study of regulatory T cells in long-lasting Graves disease. Stated time point: newly diagnosed GD, antithyroid drugs for less than 3 months. Preparation of the TCR library used RNA extracted from PBMCs. The germline CDR1 and CDR2 sequences are SGHNT and YENEEA. This CDR3 has 11 amino acids. Trimming took off 3 bases at V and 13 bases at J, with 10 bases between the two ends. Arm-PCR of CDR3 regions and iRepertoire HTBI primers were the basis on which TCR beta libraries were built. The authors' processing: Identified segments across samples numbered more than 55 TRBV and over eleven TRBJ. One entry per CDR3 protein results from TCRdb running MiXCR on the multiplex PCR reads. These V and J calls are TCRdb output, not the study's own analysis. Here the sample spans roughly 410,000 distinct CDR3 sequences, over 14% being singletons. This clonotype was observed many times.

Another study also made use of these data, one on T cells in Graves' hyperthyroidism and ophthalmopathy. That source reports: The study enrolled patients aged 18 to 65 with newly diagnosed hyperthyroidism of under 2 months' duration. Using the HTBI primer set, a first-round RT-PCR was run on the TCR CDR3. It was a median about 6 months before onset that the model predicted ophthalmopathy.

The clonotype was recovered from a middle-aged woman with Graves disease. The material sequenced was peripheral blood mononuclear cells (PBMCs), taken at new diagnosis, from a patient treated with antithyroid drugs. The J gene is TRBJ2-1, the V gene TRBV11-3, with D perhaps matching TRBD2 (6 bases). In DNA, the CDR3 is TGTGCCAGCAGCTTGGCGGGACTTCAGTTCTTC. Its protein is CASSLAGLQFF.